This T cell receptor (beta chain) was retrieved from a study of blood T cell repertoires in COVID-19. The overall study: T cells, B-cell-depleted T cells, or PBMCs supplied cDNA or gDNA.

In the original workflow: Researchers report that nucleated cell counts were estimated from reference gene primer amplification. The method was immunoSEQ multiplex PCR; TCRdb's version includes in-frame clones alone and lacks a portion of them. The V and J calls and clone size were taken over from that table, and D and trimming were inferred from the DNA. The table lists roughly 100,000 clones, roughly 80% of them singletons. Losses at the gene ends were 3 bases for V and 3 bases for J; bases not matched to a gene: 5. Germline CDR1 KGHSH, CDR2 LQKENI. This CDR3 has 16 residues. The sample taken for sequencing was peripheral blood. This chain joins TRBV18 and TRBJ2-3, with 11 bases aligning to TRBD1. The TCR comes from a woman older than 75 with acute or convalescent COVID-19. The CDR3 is CASSPAGTGGTDTQYF. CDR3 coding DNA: TGTGCCAGCTCACCTGCCGGGACAGGGGGGACAGATACGCAGTATTTT.